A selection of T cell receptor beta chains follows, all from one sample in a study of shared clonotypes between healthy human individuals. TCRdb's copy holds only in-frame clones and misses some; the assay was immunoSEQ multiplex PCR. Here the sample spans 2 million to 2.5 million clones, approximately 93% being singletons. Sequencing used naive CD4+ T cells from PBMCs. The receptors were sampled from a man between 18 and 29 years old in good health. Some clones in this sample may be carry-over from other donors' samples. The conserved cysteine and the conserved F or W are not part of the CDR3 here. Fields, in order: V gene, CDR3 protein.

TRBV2,ASNPGTSGRGLTDTQY
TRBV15,ATSRDQGTRTTGELF
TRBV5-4,ASSLIGSGRNNEQF
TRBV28,ASLPGDNTDTQY
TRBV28,ASSETTGPYEQY
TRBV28,ASSLTRDRGRLGYGYT
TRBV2,ASSGSYEQY
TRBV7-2,ASSDQGVVQGYT
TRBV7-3,ASQGSGTDTQY
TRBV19,ASGRPPLGLADSYEQY
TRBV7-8,ASSAGGNYGYT
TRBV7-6,ASSTAGTVYNEQF
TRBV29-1,SVAGGQETQY
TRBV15,ATSIFSGRLMNTEAF
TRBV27,ASSLAAIVSGANVLT
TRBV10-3,AISDPRGFYEQY
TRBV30,AWSVDSPLH
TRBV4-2,ASSPTRDQPQH
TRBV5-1,ASSLGSGNTEAF
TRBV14,ASSRQRGTYEQY
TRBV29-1,SVTGPTEAF
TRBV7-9,ASSSGDWYGYT
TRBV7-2,ASSPPGGELF
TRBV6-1,ASRLDRGPWY
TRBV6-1,ASSEGPAYEQY
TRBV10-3,AISEGINYGYT
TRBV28,ASSLAGVNSYNEQF
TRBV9,ASSETGGRWGETQY
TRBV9,ASSPDFNQPQH
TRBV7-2,ASSLAGSSSYEQY
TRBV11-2,ASSSQLFMGADTQY
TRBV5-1,ASIPGQGALTDTQY
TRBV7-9,ASSLALLENGYT
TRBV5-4,AMRGREKRYEQF
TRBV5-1,ASSLLGPSSGANVLT
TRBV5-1,ASSLDSSRSYEQY
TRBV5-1,ASSLDTGGGQF
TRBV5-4,ASSLGRNRDNEQY
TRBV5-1,ASSLGPTGGLETQY
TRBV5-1,ASSLGGTSGMETQY
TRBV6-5,AARGSSYNEQF
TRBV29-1,SSRLAENEQF
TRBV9,ASSARPVRGDGYT
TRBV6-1,ASSTGRGPEGAF
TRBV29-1,SVTRTGLLDEQY